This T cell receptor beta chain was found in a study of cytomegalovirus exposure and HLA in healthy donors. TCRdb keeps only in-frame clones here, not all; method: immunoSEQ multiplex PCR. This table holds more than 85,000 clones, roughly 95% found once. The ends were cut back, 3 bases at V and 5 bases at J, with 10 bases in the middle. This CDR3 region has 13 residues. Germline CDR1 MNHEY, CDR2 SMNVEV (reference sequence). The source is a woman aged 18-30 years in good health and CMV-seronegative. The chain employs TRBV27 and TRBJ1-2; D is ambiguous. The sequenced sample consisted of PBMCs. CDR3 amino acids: CASSLSRDYGYTF. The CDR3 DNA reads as TGTGCCAGCAGTTTGTCCCGGGATTATGGCTACACCTTC.